Below, 2 T cell receptor beta chains from the same sample are listed, as sequenced in a study of siplizumab effects on memory and regulatory T cells. Clones were sequenced by immunoSEQ multiplex PCR, and TCRdb holds only the in-frame ones, with some missing. The data show some 56,000 clones, around 98% seen once. Sequenced input: naive CD8+ T cells sorted from blood. The receptors were gathered from a human donor in good health.

In this sample, this clone turned up once. V and J are TRBV6-1 and TRBJ1-3; D is ambiguous. CDR1 and CDR2 (germline): MNHNS, SASEGT. V lost 2 bases and J 0 bases, leaving 5 bases between the germline ends. The CDR3 spans 14 residues. The CDR3 protein is CASSEWLSGNTIYF. CDR3 bases: TGTGCCAGCAGTGAATGGCTCTCTGGAAACACCATATATTTT.

Concerning this clone itself: This sample includes further DNA sequences coding for the same CDR3. The V gene is TRBV27, the J gene TRBJ1-1; 7 nucleotides match TRBD1. The J segment lost 2 bases and the V segment lost 6 bases, leaving 3 bases of the junction unmatched. Germline CDR1 reads MNHEY; CDR2 reads SMNVEV (reference sequence). The CDR3 extends over 13 amino acids. The CDR3: CASRGTENTEAFF. In DNA, the CDR3 is TGTGCCAGCAGGGGGACAGAAAACACTGAAGCTTTCTTT.